A selection of T cell receptor beta chains follows, all from one sample in a study of shared clonotypes between healthy human individuals. Measured with immunoSEQ multiplex PCR; TCRdb has only the in-frame clones, and not every one. The table lists about 980,000 clones, over 75% of them singletons. The sample taken for sequencing was memory CD4+ T cells sorted from blood. These receptor sequences come from a man younger than 30 in good health. Each CDR3 is given with its conserved first and last residue. A D gene is named only where the DNA matches it firmly. Size tells how often a clone was seen (once, few, many) or the class of an expanded clone, and some rows leave it out.

>-|-|14|TRBJ1-5|TRBV25-1
CASSFPGRNQPQHF
TGTGCCAGCAGCTTTCCGGGACGCAATCAGCCCCAGCATTTT
>-|once|15|TRBJ1-6|TRBV11-2
CASSPGQHADSPLHF
TGTGCCAGCAGCCCCGGTCAGCATGCGGATTCACCCCTCCACTTT
>TRBD2|-|16|TRBJ2-1|TRBV5-6
CASSLWAGTSGSEQFF
TGTGCCAGCAGCTTGTGGGCAGGGACTAGCGGGTCGGAGCAGTTCTTC
>TRBD2|-|13|TRBJ2-7|TRBV28
CASSPSGVYEQYF
TGTGCCAGCAGCCCTAGCGGGGTGTACGAGCAGTACTTC
>-|once|15|TRBJ1-3|TRBV2
CASSEFGSSGNTIYF
TGTGCCAGCAGTGAATTCGGTAGCTCTGGAAACACCATATATTTT
>-|-|15|TRBJ2-3|TRBV2
CASRKTTGSTDTQYF
TGTGCCAGCAGGAAAACGACAGGCTCAACAGATACGCAGTATTTT
>TRBD1|once|15|TRBJ2-4|TRBV18
CASSPPGQGPDIQYF
TGTGCCAGCTCACCACCGGGACAGGGCCCCGACATTCAGTACTTC
>-|-|13|TRBJ2-2|TRBV6-5
CASTMVNTGELFF
TGTGCCAGCACCATGGTGAACACCGGGGAGCTGTTTTTT
>-|-|13|TRBJ2-2|TRBV7-9
CASSLQGSGELFF
TGTGCCAGCAGCTTACAGGGTAGCGGGGAGCTGTTTTTT
>-|-|13|TRBJ1-5|TRBV21-1
CASSRGGNQPQHF
TGTGCCAGCAGCAGGGGGGGCAATCAGCCCCAGCATTTT
>-|-|14|TRBJ2-2|TRBV7-9
CASRPQNGPGELFF
TGTGCCAGCCGTCCCCAAAACGGGCCCGGGGAGCTGTTTTTT
>TRBD1|once|14|TRBJ2-2|TRBV5-4
CASRKDRGPGELFF
TGTGCCAGCAGAAAGGACAGGGGGCCCGGGGAGCTGTTTTTT
>-|-|14|TRBJ2-7|TRBV19
CASSHRRDSYEQYF
TGTGCCAGTAGCCACCGCAGGGATTCCTACGAGCAGTACTTC
>-|-|16|TRBJ1-4|TRBV19
CASSIPGDPTNEKLFF
TGTGCCAGTAGTATACCGGGGGACCCAACTAATGAAAAACTGTTTTTT
>TRBD1|-|16|TRBJ1-2|TRBV2
CASSILQQGGQSGYTF
TGTGCCAGCAGTATTTTGCAGCAGGGGGGACAGTCTGGCTACACCTTC
>-|-|13|TRBJ1-1|TRBV7-2
CASSLGGGTEAFF
TGTGCCAGCAGCCTCGGGGGGGGCACTGAAGCTTTCTTT
>-|-|17|TRBJ2-2|TRBV4-3
CASSQGPGTINTGELFF
TGCGCCAGCAGCCAAGGGCCAGGGACCATTAACACCGGGGAGCTGTTTTTT
>TRBD1|once|14|TRBJ1-6|TRBV30
CAWSRGQGDSPLHF
TGTGCCTGGTCTCGAGGGCAGGGGGATTCACCCCTCCACTTT
>-|-|13|TRBJ2-3|TRBV9
CASSVGGSDTQYF
TGTGCCAGCAGCGTAGGGGGATCAGATACGCAGTATTTT
>-|-|14|TRBJ2-2|TRBV2
CASSEQGITGELFF
TGTGCCAGCAGCGAACAGGGTATCACCGGGGAGCTGTTTTTT
>-|-|16|TRBJ1-5|TRBV6-1
CASSVSWGGTNQPQHF
TGTGCCAGCAGTGTCTCTTGGGGGGGCACTAATCAGCCCCAGCATTTT
>TRBD2|-|15|TRBJ2-3|TRBV19
CASSAAGASTNTQYF
TGTGCCAGTAGTGCAGCGGGGGCATCCACAAATACGCAGTATTTT
>-|-|13|TRBJ1-3|TRBV30
CAWSFDRGNTIYF
TGTGCCTGGAGTTTCGACAGGGGAAACACCATATATTTT
>-|few|13|TRBJ1-5|TRBV2
CASSDRGGQPQHF
TGTGCCAGCAGTGACAGGGGAGGACAGCCCCAGCATTTT
>TRBD1|-|15|TRBJ1-5|TRBV19
CASSMSGQGNQPQHF
TGTGCCAGTAGTATGTCGGGACAGGGCAATCAGCCCCAGCATTTT
>TRBD2|-|14|TRBJ2-1|TRBV19
CASSMGTSGNEQFF
TGTGCCAGTAGTATGGGGACTAGCGGCAATGAGCAGTTCTTC
>-|-|12|TRBJ2-7|TRBV28
CASESWDKTQYF
TGTGCCAGCGAGTCCTGGGACAAGACGCAGTACTTC
>-|-|13|TRBJ2-1|TRBV28
CASKEGADNEQFF
TGTGCCAGCAAGGAAGGGGCAGACAATGAGCAGTTCTTC
>TRBD1|-|13|TRBJ1-4|TRBV6-1
CASSTGGYEKLFF
TGTGCCAGCAGTACAGGGGGGTATGAAAAACTGTTTTTT
>TRBD2|-|17|TRBJ2-3|TRBV4-1
CASSQERSSGRGDTQYF
TGCGCCAGCAGCCAAGAAAGGTCTAGCGGGAGAGGAGATACGCAGTATTTT
>TRBD1|many|18|TRBJ1-3|TRBV6-1
CASSEVGQGADSGNTIYF
TGTGCCAGCAGTGAAGTAGGACAGGGGGCGGACTCTGGAAACACCATATATTTT
>-|-|17|TRBJ2-3|TRBV11-2
CASSLGPMAVRTDTQYF
TGTGCCAGCAGCTTAGGGCCGATGGCAGTCCGCACAGATACGCAGTATTTT
>TRBD1|-|14|TRBJ2-5|TRBV27
CASSLQGAEGTQYF
TGTGCCAGCAGTCTACAGGGGGCCGAGGGGACCCAGTACTTC
>-|-|13|TRBJ2-2|TRBV28
CASSSSATGELFF
TGTGCCAGCAGCTCGAGTGCTACCGGGGAGCTGTTTTTT
>-|-|15|TRBJ1-5|TRBV4-2
CASSQEWGTHQPQHF
TGTGCCAGCAGCCAAGAGTGGGGGACGCATCAGCCCCAGCATTTT
>TRBD1|-|17|TRBJ2-3|TRBV5-6
CASSSSRQGSGTDTQYF
TGTGCCAGCAGCTCCTCCCGACAGGGGTCAGGGACAGATACGCAGTATTTT
>-|-|14|TRBJ2-1|TRBV30
CAWTASERINEQFF
TGTGCCTGGACGGCTTCGGAACGTATCAATGAGCAGTTCTTC
>TRBD1|-|13|TRBJ1-2|TRBV7-2
CASSLGQGSGYTF
TGTGCCAGCAGCTTGGGACAGGGGTCTGGCTACACCTTC
>-|-|15|TRBJ1-4|TRBV5-1
CASSSPGGTNEKLFF
TGCGCCAGCAGCTCCCCGGGTGGAACTAATGAAAAACTGTTTTTT
>-|few|15|TRBJ1-5|TRBV6-6
CASSPGRLGNQPQHF
TGTGCCAGCAGTCCGGGACGTCTGGGCAATCAGCCCCAGCATTTT
>-|-|14|TRBJ2-7|TRBV28
CASSLYRRIYEQYF
TGTGCCAGCAGTTTGTATCGCAGAATCTACGAGCAGTACTTC
>TRBD1|-|15|TRBJ1-2|TRBV28
CASSANRGRLDGYTF
TGTGCCAGCAGTGCGAACAGGGGGCGCCTGGATGGCTACACCTTC
>-|many|13|TRBJ1-4|TRBV5-4
CASSLTGNEKLFF
TGTGCCAGCAGCTTGACAGGGAATGAAAAACTGTTTTTT
>TRBD2|-|14|TRBJ2-1|TRBV9
CASSFRAGEYEQFF
TGTGCCAGCAGCTTCCGAGCGGGGGAGTATGAGCAGTTCTTC
>-|few|15|TRBJ2-7|TRBV6-1
CASSEGVAEHYEQYF
TGTGCCAGCAGTGAAGGGGTAGCGGAACATTACGAGCAGTACTTC
>TRBD1|-|20|TRBJ2-6|TRBV18
CASSTYPTGTGFSGANVLTF
TGTGCCAGCTCAACATATCCGACCGGGACAGGATTCTCTGGGGCCAACGTCCTGACTTTC
>-|-|17|TRBJ2-6|TRBV5-4
CASSPGKSSSGANVLTF
TGTGCCAGCAGCCCCGGGAAAAGTAGCTCAGGGGCCAACGTCCTGACTTTC
>TRBD1|many|13|TRBJ1-2|TRBV30
CAWSVDREDGYTF
TGTGCCTGGAGTGTGGACAGGGAGGATGGCTACACCTTC
>-|-|16|TRBJ1-1|TRBV11-2
CASSPQGRALRTEAFF
TGTGCCAGCAGCCCCCAAGGGAGGGCCCTCCGGACTGAAGCTTTCTTT